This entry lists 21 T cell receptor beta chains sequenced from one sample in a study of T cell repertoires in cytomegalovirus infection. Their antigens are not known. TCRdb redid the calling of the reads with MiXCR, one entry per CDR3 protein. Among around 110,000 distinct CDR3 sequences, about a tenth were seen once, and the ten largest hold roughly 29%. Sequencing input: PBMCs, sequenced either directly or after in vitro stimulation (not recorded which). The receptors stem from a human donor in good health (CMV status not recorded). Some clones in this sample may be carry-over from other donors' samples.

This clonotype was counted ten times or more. DNA of the CDR3: TGTGCCAGCAGTTACTCAACTAGTAATCCTACGACCCAGTACTTC. Protein sequence: CASSYSTSNPTTQYF. The chain links TRBV6-5 to TRBJ2-5; the D gene is possibly TRBD2 (5 bases). V lost 0 bases, J lost 7 bases, and 15 bases lay in between. The CDR3 is 15 residues long. Germline V gene sequence: CDR1 MNHEY, CDR2 SVGAGI.

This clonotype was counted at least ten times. The CDR3 region has the DNA TGTGCCAGCGCCCTTCTTTTGGGCGGGACAGGGAATTCACCCCTCCACTTT. Protein: CASALLLGGTGNSPLHF. This rearrangement joins TRBV12-3 or TRBV12-4 to TRBJ1-6; TRBD1 matches 9 bases. The CDR3 covers 17 residues. Losses at the gene ends were 8 bases for V and 7 bases for J; bases not matched to a gene: 15.

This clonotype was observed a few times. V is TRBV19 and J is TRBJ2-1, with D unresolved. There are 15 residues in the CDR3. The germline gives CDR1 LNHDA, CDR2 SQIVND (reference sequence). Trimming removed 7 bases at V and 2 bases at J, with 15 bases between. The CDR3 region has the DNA TGTGCCAGTAACCCTACTTTCGAAACCTACAATGAGCAGTTCTTC. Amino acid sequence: CASNPTFETYNEQFF.

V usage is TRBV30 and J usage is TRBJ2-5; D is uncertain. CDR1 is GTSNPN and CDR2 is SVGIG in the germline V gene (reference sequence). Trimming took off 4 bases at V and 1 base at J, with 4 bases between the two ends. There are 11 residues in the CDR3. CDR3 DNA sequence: TGTGCCTGGACAGCCCAAGAGACCCAGTACTTC. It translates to CAWTAQETQYF. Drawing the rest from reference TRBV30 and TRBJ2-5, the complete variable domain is SQTIHQWPATLVQPVGSPLSLECTVEGTSNPNLYWYRQAAGRGLQLLFYSVGIGQISSEVPQNLSASRPQDRQFILSSKKLLLSDSGFYLCAWTAQETQYFGPGTRLLVL.

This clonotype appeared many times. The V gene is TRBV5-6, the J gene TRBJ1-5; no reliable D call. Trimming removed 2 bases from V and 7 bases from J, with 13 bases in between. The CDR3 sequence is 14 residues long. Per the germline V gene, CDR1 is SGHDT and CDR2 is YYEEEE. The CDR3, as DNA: TGTGCCAGCAGCTTTGGAACGGGAGACCAGCCCCAGCATTTT. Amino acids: CASSFGTGDQPQHF.

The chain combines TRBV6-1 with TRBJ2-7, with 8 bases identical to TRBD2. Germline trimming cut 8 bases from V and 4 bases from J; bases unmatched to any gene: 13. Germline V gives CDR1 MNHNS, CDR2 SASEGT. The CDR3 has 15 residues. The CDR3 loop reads CASARWGTSEYEQYF. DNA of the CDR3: TGTGCCAGCGCTAGGTGGGGGACTAGTGAGTACGAGCAGTACTTC.

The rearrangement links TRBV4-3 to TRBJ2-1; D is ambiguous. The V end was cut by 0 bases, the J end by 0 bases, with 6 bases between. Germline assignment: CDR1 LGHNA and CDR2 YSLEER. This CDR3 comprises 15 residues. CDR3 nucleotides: TGCGCCAGCAGCCAAGACAGGTTCTCCTACAATGAGCAGTTCTTC. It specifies CASSQDRFSYNEQFF.

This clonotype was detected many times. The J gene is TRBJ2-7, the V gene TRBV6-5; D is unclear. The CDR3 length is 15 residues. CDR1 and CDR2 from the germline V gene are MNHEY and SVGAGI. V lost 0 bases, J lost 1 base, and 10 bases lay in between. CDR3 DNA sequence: TGTGCCAGCAGTTACTCCGAACGGCAATCCTACGAGCAGTACTTC. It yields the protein CASSYSERQSYEQYF.

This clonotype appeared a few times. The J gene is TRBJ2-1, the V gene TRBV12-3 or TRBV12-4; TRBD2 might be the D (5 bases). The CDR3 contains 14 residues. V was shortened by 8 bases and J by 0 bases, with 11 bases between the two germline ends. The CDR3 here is CASLAPSSYNEQFF. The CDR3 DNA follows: TGTGCCAGCCTAGCCCCTAGCTCCTACAATGAGCAGTTCTTC.

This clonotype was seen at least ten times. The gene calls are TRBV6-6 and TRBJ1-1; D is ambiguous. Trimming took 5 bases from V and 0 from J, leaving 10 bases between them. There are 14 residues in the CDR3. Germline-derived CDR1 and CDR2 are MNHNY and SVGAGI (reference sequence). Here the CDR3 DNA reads TGTGCCAGCAGTCCCCCTTCGATGAACACTGAAGCTTTCTTT. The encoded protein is CASSPPSMNTEAFF.

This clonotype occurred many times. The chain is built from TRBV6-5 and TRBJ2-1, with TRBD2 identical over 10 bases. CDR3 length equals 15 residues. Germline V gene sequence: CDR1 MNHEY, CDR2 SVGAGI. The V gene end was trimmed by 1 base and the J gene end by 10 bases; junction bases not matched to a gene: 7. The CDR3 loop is CASSYWASGRWEQFF. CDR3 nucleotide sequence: TGTGCCAGCAGTTACTGGGCTAGCGGGAGATGGGAGCAGTTCTTC.

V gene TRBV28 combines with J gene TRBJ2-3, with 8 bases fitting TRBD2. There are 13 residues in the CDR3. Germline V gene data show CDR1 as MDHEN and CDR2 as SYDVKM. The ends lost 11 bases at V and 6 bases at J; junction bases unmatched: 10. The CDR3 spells CAGQGSGMDTQYF. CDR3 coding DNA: TGTGCCGGCCAGGGTAGCGGGATGGATACGCAGTATTTT.

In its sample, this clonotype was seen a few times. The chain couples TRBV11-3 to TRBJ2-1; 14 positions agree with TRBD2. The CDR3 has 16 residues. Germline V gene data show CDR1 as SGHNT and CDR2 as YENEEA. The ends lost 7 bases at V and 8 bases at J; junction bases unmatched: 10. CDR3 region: CASNSGTSGSTHEQFF. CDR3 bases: TGTGCCAGCAACTCCGGGACTAGCGGGAGTACCCATGAGCAGTTCTTC.

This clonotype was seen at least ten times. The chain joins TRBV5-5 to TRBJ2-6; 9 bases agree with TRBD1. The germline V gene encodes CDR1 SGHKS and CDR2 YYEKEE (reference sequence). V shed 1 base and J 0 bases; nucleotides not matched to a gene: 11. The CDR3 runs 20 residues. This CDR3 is CASSLKRWDRASSGANVLTF. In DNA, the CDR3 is TGTGCCAGCAGCTTGAAGCGGTGGGACAGGGCTTCCTCTGGGGCCAACGTCCTGACTTTC.

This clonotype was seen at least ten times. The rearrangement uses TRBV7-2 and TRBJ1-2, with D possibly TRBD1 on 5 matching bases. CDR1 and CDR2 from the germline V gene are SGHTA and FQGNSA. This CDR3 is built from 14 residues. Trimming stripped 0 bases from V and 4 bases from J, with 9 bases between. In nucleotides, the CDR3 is TGTGCCAGCAGCTTAGCGCCAGGGACCTATGGCTACACCTTC. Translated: CASSLAPGTYGYTF.

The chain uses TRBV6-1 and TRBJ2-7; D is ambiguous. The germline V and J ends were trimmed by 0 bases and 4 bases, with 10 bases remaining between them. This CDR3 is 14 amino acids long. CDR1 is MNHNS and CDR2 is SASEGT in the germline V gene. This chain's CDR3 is CASSEAQATYEQYV. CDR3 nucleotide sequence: TGTGCCAGCAGTGAAGCGCAAGCAACATACGAGCAGTACGTC.

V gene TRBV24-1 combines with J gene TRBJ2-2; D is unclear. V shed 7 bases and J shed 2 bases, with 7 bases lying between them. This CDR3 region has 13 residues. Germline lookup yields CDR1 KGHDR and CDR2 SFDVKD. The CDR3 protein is CATSVLNTGELFF. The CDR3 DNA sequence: TGTGCCACCAGCGTACTCAACACCGGGGAGCTGTTTTTT.

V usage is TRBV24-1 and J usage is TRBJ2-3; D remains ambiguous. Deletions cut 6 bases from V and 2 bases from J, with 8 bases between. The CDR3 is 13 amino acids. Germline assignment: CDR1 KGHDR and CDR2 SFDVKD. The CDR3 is CATSPAPTDTQYF. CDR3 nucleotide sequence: TGTGCCACCAGTCCAGCGCCCACAGATACGCAGTATTTT.

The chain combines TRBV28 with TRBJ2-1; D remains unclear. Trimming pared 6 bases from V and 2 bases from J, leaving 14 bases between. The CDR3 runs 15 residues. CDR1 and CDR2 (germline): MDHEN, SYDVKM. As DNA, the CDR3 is TGTGCCAGCAGCCGAGACTCACCCCCCTACAATGAGCAGTTCTTC. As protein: CASSRDSPPYNEQFF.

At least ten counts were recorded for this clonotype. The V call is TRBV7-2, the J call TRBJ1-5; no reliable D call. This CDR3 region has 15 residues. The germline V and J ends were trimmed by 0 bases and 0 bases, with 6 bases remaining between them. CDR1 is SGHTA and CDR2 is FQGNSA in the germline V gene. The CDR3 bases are TGTGCCAGCAGCTTAGCAGGCTATAGCAATCAGCCCCAGCATTTT. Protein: CASSLAGYSNQPQHF.

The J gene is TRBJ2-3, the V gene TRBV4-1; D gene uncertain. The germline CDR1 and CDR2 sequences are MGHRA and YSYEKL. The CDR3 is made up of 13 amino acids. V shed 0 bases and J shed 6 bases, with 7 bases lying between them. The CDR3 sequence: CASSQEEADTQYF. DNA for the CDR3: TGCGCCAGCAGCCAAGAAGAGGCGGATACGCAGTATTTT.